This entry is about one T cell receptor beta chain. The data originate from a study of blood T cells in healthy people across ages. A second PCR of about 7 to 12 cycles used a sample-barcoded 5' primer and a J-beta primer mix. TCRdb processed the 5' RACE reads anew with MiXCR; each CDR3 protein has one entry. The sample lists 850,000 to 950,000 distinct CDR3 sequences; about 30% were seen once. The germline V and J ends were trimmed by 0 bases and 1 base, with 9 bases remaining between them. The CDR3 covers 15 residues. Germline V lookup: CDR1 LGHDT, CDR2 YNNKEL (reference sequence). Specimen: blood. The rearrangement uses TRBV3-1 and TRBJ1-1, with D perhaps TRBD1 (5 bases). This TCR came from a woman of 80 years or more in good health. The CDR3 loop reads CASSQEGGANTEAFF. The DNA for the CDR3 is TGTGCCAGCAGCCAAGAGGGCGGGGCGAACACTGAAGCTTTCTTT.